The next 3 T cell receptor beta chains were all read from a single sample in a study of long-term antiretroviral therapy in people with HIV. Version v3.0 of the immunoSEQ assay was performed at survey level. This table comes from immunoSEQ multiplex PCR, and its TCRdb copy is limited to in-frame clones, with some not included. The table shows roughly 13,000 clones, with around 77% occurring only once. The sample here was unsorted PBMCs, taken 1.3 years after starting antiretroviral therapy. Every receptor here comes from a woman between 18 and 29 years old with HIV.

The rearrangement uses TRBV10-2 and TRBJ1-1; the D is unclear. V shed 8 bases and J shed 0 bases, with 7 bases lying between them. This CDR3 has 12 residues. Germline CDR1 WSHSY, CDR2 SAAADI. CDR3 DNA: TGCGCCAGCGCCGGGGTGAACACTGAAGCTTTCTTT. Its protein is CASAGVNTEAFF.

The chain is built from TRBV6-6 and TRBJ1-2; maybe TRBD1 (5 bases). Deletions cut 0 bases from V and 7 bases from J, with 18 bases between. Germline V lookup: CDR1 MNHNY, CDR2 SVGAGI (reference sequence). The CDR3 is made up of 16 amino acids. The CDR3 sequence: CASSYSMSAGRGGYTF. The CDR3 region has the DNA TGTGCCAGCAGTTACTCGATGTCGGCAGGGAGGGGTGGCTACACCTTC.

This clone is a singleton in its sample. This sequence joins TRBV20-1 and TRBJ1-1, with TRBD1 identical over 7 bases. Germline V gene sequence: CDR1 DFQATT, CDR2 SNEGSKA (reference sequence). The ends lost 6 bases at V and 6 bases at J; junction bases unmatched: 4. This CDR3 contains 11 residues. The CDR3 region is CSAPDRSEAFF. The CDR3 DNA reads as TGCAGTGCCCCGGACAGGTCTGAAGCTTTCTTT.